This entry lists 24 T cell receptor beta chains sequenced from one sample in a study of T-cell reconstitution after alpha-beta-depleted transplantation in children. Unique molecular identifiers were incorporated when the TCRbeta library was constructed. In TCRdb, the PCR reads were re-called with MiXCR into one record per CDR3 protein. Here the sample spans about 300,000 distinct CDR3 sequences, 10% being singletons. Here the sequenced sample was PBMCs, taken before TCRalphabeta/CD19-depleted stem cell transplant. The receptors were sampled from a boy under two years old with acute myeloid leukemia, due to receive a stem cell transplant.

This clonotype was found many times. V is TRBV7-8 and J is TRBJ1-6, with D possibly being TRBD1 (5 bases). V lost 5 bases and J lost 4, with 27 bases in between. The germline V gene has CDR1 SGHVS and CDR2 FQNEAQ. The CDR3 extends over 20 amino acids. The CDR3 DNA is TGTGCCAGCAGCCTTAGGGTTTTTTCAGGGATCCCCTCATATAATTCACCCCTCCACTTT. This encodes CASSLRVFSGIPSYNSPLHF.

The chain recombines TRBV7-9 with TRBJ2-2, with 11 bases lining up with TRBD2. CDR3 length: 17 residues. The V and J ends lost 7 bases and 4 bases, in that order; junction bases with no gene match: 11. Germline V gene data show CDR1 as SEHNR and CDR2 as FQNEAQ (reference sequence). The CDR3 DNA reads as TGTGCCAGCACGGAGACTAGCGGGACGGCGAGCACCGGGGAGCTGTTTTTT. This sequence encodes CASTETSGTASTGELFF. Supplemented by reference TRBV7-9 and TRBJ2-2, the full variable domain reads DTGVSQNPRHKITKRGQNVTFRCDPISEHNRLYWYRQTLGQGPEFLTYFQNEAQLEKSRLLSDRFSAERPKGSFSTLEIQRTEQGDSAMYLCASTETSGTASTGELFFGEGSRLTVL.

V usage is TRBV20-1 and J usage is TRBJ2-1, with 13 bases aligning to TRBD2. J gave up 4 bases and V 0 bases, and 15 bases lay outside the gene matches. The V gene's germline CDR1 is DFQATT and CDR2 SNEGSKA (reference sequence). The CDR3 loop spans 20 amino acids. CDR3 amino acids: CSAREGTSGRAEEQYNEQFF. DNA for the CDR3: TGCAGTGCTAGAGAGGGAACTAGCGGGAGGGCCGAAGAACAATACAATGAGCAGTTCTTC.

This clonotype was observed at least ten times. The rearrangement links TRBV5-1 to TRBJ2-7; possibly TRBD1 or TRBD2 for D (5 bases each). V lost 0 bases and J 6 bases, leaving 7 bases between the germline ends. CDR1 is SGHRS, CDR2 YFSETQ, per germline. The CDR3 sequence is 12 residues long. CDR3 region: CASSLGDGEQYF. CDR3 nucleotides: TGCGCCAGCAGCTTGGGGGACGGCGAGCAGTACTTC.

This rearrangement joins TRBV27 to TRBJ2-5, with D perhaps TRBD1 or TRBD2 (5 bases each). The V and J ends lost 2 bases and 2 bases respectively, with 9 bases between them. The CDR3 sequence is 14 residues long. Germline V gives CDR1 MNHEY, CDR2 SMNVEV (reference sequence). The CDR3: CASSLKGPQETQYF. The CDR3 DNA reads TGTGCCAGCAGTTTAAAGGGACCTCAAGAGACCCAGTACTTC.

The CDR3 spells CASSEIWFGEQYF. CDR3 coding DNA: TGTGCCAGCAGTGAAATCTGGTTCGGGGAGCAGTACTTC. The chain joins TRBV2 to TRBJ2-7, with D hard to call. Germline V gene sequence: CDR1 SNHLY, CDR2 FYNNEI. CDR3 size: 13 residues. V lost 2 bases and J lost 7, with 12 bases in between.

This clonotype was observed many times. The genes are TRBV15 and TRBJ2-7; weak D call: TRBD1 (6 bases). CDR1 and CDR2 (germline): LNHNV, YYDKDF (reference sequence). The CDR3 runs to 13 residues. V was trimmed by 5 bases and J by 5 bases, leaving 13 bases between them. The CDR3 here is CATSDRDIDEQYF. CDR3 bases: TGTGCCACCAGCGACCGGGACATTGACGAGCAGTACTTC.

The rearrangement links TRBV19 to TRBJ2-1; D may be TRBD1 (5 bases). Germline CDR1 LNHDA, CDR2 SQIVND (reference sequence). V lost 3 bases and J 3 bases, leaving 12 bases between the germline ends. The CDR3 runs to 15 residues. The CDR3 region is CASSIMSGHYNEQFF. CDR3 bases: TGTGCCAGTAGTATCATGTCAGGGCACTACAATGAGCAGTTCTTC.

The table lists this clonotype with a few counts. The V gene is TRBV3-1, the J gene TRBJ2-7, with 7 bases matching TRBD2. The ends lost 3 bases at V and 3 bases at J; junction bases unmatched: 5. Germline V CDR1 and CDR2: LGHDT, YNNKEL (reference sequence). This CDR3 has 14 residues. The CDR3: CASSQYGGGYEQYF. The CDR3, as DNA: TGTGCCAGCAGCCAGTATGGGGGGGGCTACGAGCAGTACTTC.

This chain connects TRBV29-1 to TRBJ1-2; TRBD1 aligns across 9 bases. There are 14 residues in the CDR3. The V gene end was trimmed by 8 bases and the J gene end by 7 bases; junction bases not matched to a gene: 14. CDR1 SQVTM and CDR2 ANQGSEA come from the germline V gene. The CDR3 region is CSTSPGTGLGGYTF. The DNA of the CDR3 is TGCAGCACAAGTCCCGGGACAGGGCTGGGTGGCTACACCTTC.

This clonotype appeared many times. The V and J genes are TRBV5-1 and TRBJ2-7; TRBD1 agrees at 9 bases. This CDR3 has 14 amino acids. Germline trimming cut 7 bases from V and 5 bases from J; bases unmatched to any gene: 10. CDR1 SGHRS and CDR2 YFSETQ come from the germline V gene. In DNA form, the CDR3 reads TGCGCCAGCGCCACAGGGGGCACCCCCCACGAGCAGTACTTC. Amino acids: CASATGGTPHEQYF.

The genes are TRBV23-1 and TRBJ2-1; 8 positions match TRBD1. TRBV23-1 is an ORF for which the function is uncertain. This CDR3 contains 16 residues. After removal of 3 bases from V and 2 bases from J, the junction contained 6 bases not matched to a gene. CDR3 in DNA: TGCGCCAGCAGTCATTACCGGGACAGGACCTACAATGAGCAGTTCTTC. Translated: CASSHYRDRTYNEQFF.

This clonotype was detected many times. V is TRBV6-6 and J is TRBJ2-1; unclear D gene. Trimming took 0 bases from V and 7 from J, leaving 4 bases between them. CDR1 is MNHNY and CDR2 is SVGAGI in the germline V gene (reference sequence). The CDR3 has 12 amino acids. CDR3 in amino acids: CASSYSRNEQFF. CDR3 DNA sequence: TGTGCCAGCAGTTACTCTAGGAATGAGCAGTTCTTC.

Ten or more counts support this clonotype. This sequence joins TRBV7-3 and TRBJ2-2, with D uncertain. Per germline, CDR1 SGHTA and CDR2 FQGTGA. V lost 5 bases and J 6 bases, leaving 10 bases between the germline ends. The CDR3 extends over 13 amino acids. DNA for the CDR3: TGTGCCAGCAGCGAAGCCAGGTCCGGGGAGCTGTTTTTT. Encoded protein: CASSEARSGELFF.

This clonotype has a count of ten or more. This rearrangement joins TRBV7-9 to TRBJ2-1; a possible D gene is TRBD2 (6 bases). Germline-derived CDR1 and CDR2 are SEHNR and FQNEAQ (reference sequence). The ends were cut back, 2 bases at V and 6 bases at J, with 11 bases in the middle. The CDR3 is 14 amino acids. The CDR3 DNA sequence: TGTGCCAGCAGCTTACAATTGACTAGCAATGAGCAGTTCTTC. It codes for CASSLQLTSNEQFF. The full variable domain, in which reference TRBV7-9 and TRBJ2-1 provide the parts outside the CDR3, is DTGVSQNPRHKITKRGQNVTFRCDPISEHNRLYWYRQTLGQGPEFLTYFQNEAQLEKSRLLSDRFSAERPKGSFSTLEIQRTEQGDSAMYLCASSLQLTSNEQFFGPGTRLTVL.

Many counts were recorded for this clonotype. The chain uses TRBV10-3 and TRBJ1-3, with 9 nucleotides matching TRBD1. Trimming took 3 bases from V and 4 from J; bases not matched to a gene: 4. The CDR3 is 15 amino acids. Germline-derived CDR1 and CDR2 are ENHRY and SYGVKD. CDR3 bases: TGTGCCATCAGTGATGGGACAGGGATCGGAAACACCATATATTTT. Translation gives CAISDGTGIGNTIYF.

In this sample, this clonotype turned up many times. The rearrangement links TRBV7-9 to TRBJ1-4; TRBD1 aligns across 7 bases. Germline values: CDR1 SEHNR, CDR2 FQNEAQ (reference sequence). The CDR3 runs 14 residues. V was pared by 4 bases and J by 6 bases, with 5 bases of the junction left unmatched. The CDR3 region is CASSSTGVHEKLFF. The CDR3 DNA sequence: TGTGCCAGCAGCTCCACAGGGGTTCATGAAAAACTGTTTTTT.

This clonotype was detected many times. The CDR3 protein is CASRVRSGNTEAFF. DNA of the CDR3: TGTGCCAGCAGGGTGAGATCTGGGAACACTGAAGCTTTCTTT. The chain has TRBV7-2 and TRBJ1-1, with no clear D. The CDR3 runs to 14 residues. Trimming took 6 bases from V and 1 from J, leaving 12 bases between them. Germline CDR1 reads SGHTA; CDR2 reads FQGNSA.

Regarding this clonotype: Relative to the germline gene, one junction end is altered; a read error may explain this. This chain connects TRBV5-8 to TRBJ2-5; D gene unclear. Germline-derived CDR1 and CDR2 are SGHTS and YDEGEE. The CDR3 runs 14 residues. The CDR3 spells CASSLASSQEPQYF. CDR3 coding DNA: TGTGCCAGCAGCTTGGCGTCTTCTCAAGAGCCCCAGTACTTC.

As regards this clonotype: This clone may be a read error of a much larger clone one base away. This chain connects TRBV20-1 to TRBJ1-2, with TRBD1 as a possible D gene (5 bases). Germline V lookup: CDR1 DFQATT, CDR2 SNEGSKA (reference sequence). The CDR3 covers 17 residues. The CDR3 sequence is CCANPTKGRTQFYGYTF. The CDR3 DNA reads TGCTGTGCTAACCCAACTAAGGGACGGACACAATTCTATGGCTACACCTTC.

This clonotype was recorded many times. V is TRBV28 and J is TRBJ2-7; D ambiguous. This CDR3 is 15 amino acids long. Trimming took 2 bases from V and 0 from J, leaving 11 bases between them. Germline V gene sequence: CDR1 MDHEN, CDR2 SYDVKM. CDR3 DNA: TGTGCCAGCAGTTTAGTGAGACGTACCTCCTACGAGCAGTACTTC. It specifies CASSLVRRTSYEQYF.

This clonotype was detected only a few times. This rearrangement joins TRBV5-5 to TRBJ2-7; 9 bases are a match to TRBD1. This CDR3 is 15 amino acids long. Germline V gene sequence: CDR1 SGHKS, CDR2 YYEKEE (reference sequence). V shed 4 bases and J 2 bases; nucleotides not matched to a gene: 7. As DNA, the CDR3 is TGTGCCAGCAGCCGACCGGGACAGGGACCCTACGAGCAGTACTTC. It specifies CASSRPGQGPYEQYF.

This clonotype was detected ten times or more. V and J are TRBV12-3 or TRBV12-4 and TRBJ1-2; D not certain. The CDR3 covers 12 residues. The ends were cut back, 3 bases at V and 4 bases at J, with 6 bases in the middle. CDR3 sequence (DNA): TGTGCCAGCAGTTTGGGGTTCTATGGCTACACCTTC. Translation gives CASSLGFYGYTF.

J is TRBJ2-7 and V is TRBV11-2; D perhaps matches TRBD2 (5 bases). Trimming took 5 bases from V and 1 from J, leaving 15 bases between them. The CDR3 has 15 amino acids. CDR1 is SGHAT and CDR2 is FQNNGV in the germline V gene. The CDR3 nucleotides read TGTGCCAGCAGCGAACGGGGAAGCCCTTCCTACGAGCAGTACTTC. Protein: CASSERGSPSYEQYF.